The 32 T cell receptor beta chains in this list originate from one sample, sequenced in a study of shared clonotypes between healthy human individuals. Data came from immunoSEQ multiplex PCR; TCRdb stores just in-frame clones and leaves some out. The sample holds almost 700,000 clones, about 92% seen once. It was CD45RO-negative cells, positively selected for CCR7, that made up naive CD8 cells, with terminally differentiated effector memory CD45RA+ cells excluded. The sequencing input was naive CD8+ T cells sorted from blood. The receptors shown here come from a man aged 25-45 years in good health.

The gene calls are TRBV27 and TRBJ2-7; D may be TRBD2 (6 bases). The CDR3 has 15 amino acids. Trimming stripped 5 bases from V and 4 bases from J, with 18 bases between. Germline CDR1 and CDR2: MNHEY and SMNVEV (reference sequence). CDR3 sequence: CASSALGTGTYEQYF. The CDR3 coding sequence is TGTGCCAGCAGTGCGTTAGGGACGGGGACTTACGAGCAGTACTTC.

The CDR3 sequence: CASSIFRGPNYGYTF. CDR3 nucleotides: TGTGCCAGTAGTATCTTCCGGGGGCCCAACTATGGCTACACCTTC. The chain uses TRBV19 and TRBJ1-2, with a weak D call TRBD1 (6 bases). Trimming stripped 3 bases from V and 2 bases from J, with 13 bases between. CDR1 and CDR2 (germline): LNHDA, SQIVND (reference sequence). The CDR3 has 15 amino acids.

This clone came up once. This sequence joins TRBV15 and TRBJ2-5; D uncertain. V was pared by 5 bases and J by 5 bases, with 9 bases between. The CDR3 extends over 12 amino acids. In germline, CDR1 is LNHNV, CDR2 YYDKDF (reference sequence). Here the CDR3 DNA reads TGTGCCACCAGCCCCACAAGGGAGACCCAGTACTTC. Translated: CATSPTRETQYF.

The V call is TRBV7-2, the J call TRBJ1-1; 10 bases map to TRBD1. V lost 7 bases to trimming and J lost 8 bases; unmatched junction nucleotides: 13. Germline values: CDR1 SGHTA, CDR2 FQGNSA. The CDR3 covers 15 residues. DNA of the CDR3: TGTGCCAGCACTCCCTCCCTTGGGGACAGGGGAGAAGCTTTCTTT. Residues: CASTPSLGDRGEAFF.

V and J are TRBV7-6 and TRBJ2-1, with D tentatively TRBD2 (5 bases). The length of the CDR3 is 15 residues. V lost 5 bases and J lost 5, with 16 bases in between. The germline gives CDR1 SGHVS, CDR2 FNYEAQ. DNA for the CDR3: TGTGCCAGCAGCCCACTAGTAGGGTTACACAATGAGCAGTTCTTC. Translation: CASSPLVGLHNEQFF.

This clone is a singleton in its sample. The gene calls are TRBV7-9 and TRBJ1-1; no firm D call. V was clipped by 7 bases and J by 6 bases, with 9 bases between them. The CDR3 totals 11 residues. The germline gives CDR1 SEHNR, CDR2 FQNEAQ (reference sequence). The CDR3 DNA reads TGTGCCAGCAACAAAATTCCTGAAGCTTTCTTT. It translates to CASNKIPEAFF. The full variable domain, with the rest looked up from reference TRBV7-9 and TRBJ1-1, is DTGVSQNPRHKITKRGQNVTFRCDPISEHNRLYWYRQTLGQGPEFLTYFQNEAQLEKSRLLSDRFSAERPKGSFSTLEIQRTEQGDSAMYLCASNKIPEAFFGQGTRLTVV.

This chain connects TRBV19 to TRBJ2-5, with 9 bases matching TRBD2. CDR1 is LNHDA, CDR2 SQIVND, per germline (reference sequence). The CDR3 totals 18 residues. V lost 0 bases to trimming and J lost 5 bases; unmatched junction nucleotides: 13. The CDR3: CASSIDLSGLAGSETQYF. The CDR3 DNA follows: TGTGCCAGTAGTATAGATCTGTCGGGGCTAGCGGGATCGGAGACCCAGTACTTC.

The V call is TRBV5-6, the J call TRBJ2-7; a possible D gene is TRBD2 (5 bases). Trimming took 4 bases from V and 4 from J, leaving 21 bases between them. The CDR3 extends over 16 amino acids. Germline V gene data show CDR1 as SGHDT and CDR2 as YYEEEE. The CDR3 DNA reads TGTGCCAGCAGCGCCCTCGCCCAGCGGAGTGGTTACGAGCAGTACTTC. Its protein is CASSALAQRSGYEQYF.

This clone came up once. The gene calls are TRBV7-3 and TRBJ2-3; tentatively, D is TRBD1 or TRBD2 (6 bases each). The length of the CDR3 is 16 residues. V lost 5 bases and J lost 6, with 21 bases in between. Germline V CDR1 and CDR2: SGHTA, FQGTGA. The chain's CDR3 is CASSPEGGAGPDTQYF. CDR3 DNA: TGTGCCAGCAGCCCTGAGGGGGGAGCCGGCCCCGATACGCAGTATTTT.

The rearrangement joins TRBV6-5 to TRBJ2-7, with 7 positions matching TRBD1. The CDR3 covers 13 residues. The junction had 8 bases not matched to a gene; V was cut back by 8 bases and J by 4 bases. Germline V gives CDR1 MNHEY, CDR2 SVGAGI. As DNA, the CDR3 is TGTGCCAGCTCCCACGGCAGGGGGTACGAGCAGTACTTC. It codes for CASSHGRGYEQYF.

V and J are TRBV6-5 and TRBJ1-1, with 7 bases matching TRBD1. The CDR3 totals 14 residues. The germline CDR1 and CDR2 sequences are MNHEY and SVGAGI. V was clipped by 4 bases and J by 4 bases; unmatched bases: 6. CDR3 in DNA: TGTGCCAGCAGTTTGGCAGGGGGGATCACTGAAGCTTTCTTT. Translation gives CASSLAGGITEAFF.

This sequence joins TRBV4-1 and TRBJ1-1; D might be TRBD1 (5 bases). The CDR3 is made up of 13 amino acids. V was trimmed by 2 bases and J by 7 bases, leaving 11 bases between them. Germline V gene data show CDR1 as MGHRA and CDR2 as YSYEKL. CDR3 residues: CASSQPRGFEAFF. As DNA, the CDR3 is TGCGCCAGCAGCCAACCCCGGGGGTTTGAAGCTTTCTTT.

This clone has just a few counts. The chain couples TRBV7-9 to TRBJ2-5; no firm D call. CDR1 and CDR2 from the germline V gene are SEHNR and FQNEAQ (reference sequence). The V end lost 2 bases, the J end lost 3 bases, and 13 bases lay between the germline ends. The CDR3 is 15 residues long. The CDR3 bases are TGTGCCAGCAGCTTATTGTCGATAGGTGAAGAGACCCAGTACTTC. The encoded protein is CASSLLSIGEETQYF.

The rearrangement joins TRBV29-1 to TRBJ1-2; D is perhaps TRBD1 (5 bases). The ends were cut back, 2 bases at V and 7 bases at J, with 11 bases in the middle. Germline loops: CDR1 SQVTM, CDR2 ANQGSEA. The CDR3 extends over 12 amino acids. Written as DNA, the CDR3 is TGCAGCGTTGAAATGGGGGAGGTTGGCTACACCTTC. Encoded protein: CSVEMGEVGYTF.

The gene calls are TRBV7-9 and TRBJ2-1, with 8 bases identical to TRBD2. Trimming at V came to 5 bases and at J to 8 bases, leaving 14 bases not matched to a gene. The CDR3 runs 16 residues. Germline V CDR1 and CDR2: SEHNR, FQNEAQ (reference sequence). CDR3 sequence: CASSLQVTSASDEQFF. In DNA, the CDR3 is TGTGCCAGCAGCCTACAGGTGACTAGCGCTTCTGATGAGCAGTTCTTC.

Remarks on this clone: In the same sample, other DNA sequences code for this CDR3. CDR3 DNA: TGTGCCAGCAGCTCGGACAGTAATGAGCAGTTCTTC. Amino acids: CASSSDSNEQFF. The chain uses TRBV7-9 and TRBJ2-1; D might be TRBD1 (6 bases). Looked up from germline, CDR1 is SEHNR and CDR2 is FQNEAQ (reference sequence). The CDR3 spans 12 residues. Trimming left V 4 bases short and J 7 bases short, with 8 bases between.

This clone appeared a single time. The chain carries TRBV9 and TRBJ2-1, with D uncertain. This CDR3 contains 11 residues. V was clipped by 2 bases and J by 8 bases, with 5 bases between them. Germline lookup yields CDR1 SGDLS and CDR2 YYNGEE. The CDR3 region is CASSVSDEQFF. DNA of the CDR3: TGTGCCAGCAGCGTGAGCGATGAGCAGTTCTTC.

The chain carries TRBV28 and TRBJ2-1; 7 bases line up with TRBD2. CDR1 MDHEN and CDR2 SYDVKM come from the germline V gene. The CDR3 consists of 16 residues. Unmatched junction bases numbered 6, after V lost 4 bases and J lost 0 bases. The CDR3 region is CASSSRGGSSYNEQFF. CDR3 bases: TGTGCCAGCAGTTCCCGAGGCGGGAGCTCCTACAATGAGCAGTTCTTC.

This rearrangement joins TRBV28 to TRBJ1-5, with D possibly being TRBD1 (6 bases). Germline V lookup: CDR1 MDHEN, CDR2 SYDVKM. The CDR3 contains 16 residues. With 2 bases removed from V and 0 bases from J, the gap between germline ends came to 11 bases. The CDR3: CASSLLARGSNQPQHF. DNA for the CDR3: TGTGCCAGCAGTTTACTTGCCAGGGGTAGCAATCAGCCCCAGCATTTT.

This clone has ten or more counts. CDR3 nucleotides: TGTGCCACTGGAACTAACTATGGCTACACCTTC. Protein sequence: CATGTNYGYTF. The chain combines TRBV6-5 with TRBJ1-2; the D is unclear. V shed 10 bases and J shed 0 bases, with 6 bases lying between them. This CDR3 has 11 residues. CDR1 is MNHEY, CDR2 SVGAGI, per germline.

V and J are TRBV15 and TRBJ2-2; 9 bases map to TRBD2. Germline CDR1 LNHNV, CDR2 YYDKDF (reference sequence). The CDR3 runs 16 residues. The junction had 5 bases not matched to a gene; V was cut back by 1 base and J by 5 bases. The DNA of the CDR3 is TGTGCCACCAGCAGAGTAGCGGGAGTAGGTACCGGGGAGCTGTTTTTT. Translation gives CATSRVAGVGTGELFF.

This chain links TRBV7-9 with TRBJ2-1; possible D gene TRBD1, 5 bases. V was shortened by 4 bases and J by 4 bases, with 11 bases between the two germline ends. Germline V gene data show CDR1 as SEHNR and CDR2 as FQNEAQ (reference sequence). The CDR3 is 14 amino acids. CDR3 in amino acids: CASSSRTPYNEQFF. The DNA of the CDR3 is TGTGCCAGCAGCTCCCGGACACCTTACAATGAGCAGTTCTTC.

Only one count was recorded for this clone. The CDR3: CASSYSITGELFF. The CDR3 coding sequence is TGTGCCAGCAGTTACTCGATCACCGGGGAGCTGTTTTTT. This chain connects TRBV6-5 to TRBJ2-2; no reliable D call. V was pared by 0 bases and J by 4 bases, with 3 bases between. The CDR3 has 13 amino acids. Germline V gene lookup returns CDR1 MNHEY and CDR2 SVGAGI.

This clone has only one observation. The chain is built from TRBV29-1 and TRBJ2-7; tentative D call: TRBD2 (6 bases). Trimming left V 6 bases short and J 2 bases short, with 14 bases between. This CDR3 spans 13 amino acids. The germline V gene encodes CDR1 SQVTM and CDR2 ANQGSEA. In nucleotides, the CDR3 is TGCAGCGTGGGGGGATCTTCCCCCTACGAGCAGTACTTC. Protein sequence: CSVGGSSPYEQYF.

V usage is TRBV2 and J usage is TRBJ2-7; 9 bases match TRBD2. The CDR3 length is 13 residues. V lost 11 bases, J lost 0 bases, and 5 bases stayed unmatched. The germline V gene has CDR1 SNHLY and CDR2 FYNNEI. The CDR3, as DNA: TGTGCCGCGCTAGCGGGGCTCTCCTACGAGCAGTACTTC. This codes for CAALAGLSYEQYF. Supplemented by reference TRBV2 and TRBJ2-7, the full variable domain reads EPEVTQTPSHQVTQMGQEVILRCVPISNHLYFYWYRQILGQKVEFLVSFYNNEISEKSEIFDDQFSVERPDGSNFTLKIRSTKLEDSAMYFCAALAGLSYEQYFGPGTRLTVT.

The chain has TRBV27 and TRBJ2-1; TRBD2 matches at 7 bases. Germline V gene sequence: CDR1 MNHEY, CDR2 SMNVEV (reference sequence). Unmatched junction bases numbered 9, after V lost 0 bases and J lost 7 bases. This CDR3 region has 16 residues. CDR3 sequence: CASSLSVGDYRNEQFF. The CDR3 coding sequence is TGTGCCAGCAGTTTATCTGTGGGGGACTACCGTAATGAGCAGTTCTTC.

The chain couples TRBV13 to TRBJ2-7; 11 bases are a match to TRBD1. The CDR3 is 16 residues long. V gave up 3 bases and J gave up 4 bases; unmatched junction bases: 8. The germline gives CDR1 PRHDT, CDR2 FYEKMQ (reference sequence). The CDR3 nucleotides are TGTGCCAGCAGCTTGGCCGCGGGACAGGGGGGGTACGAGCAGTACTTC. It is translated as CASSLAAGQGGYEQYF.

The V call is TRBV9, the J call TRBJ2-3; no clear D. The CDR3 is 11 amino acids. Germline V CDR1 and CDR2: SGDLS, YYNGEE. Trimming pared 2 bases from V and 6 bases from J, leaving 4 bases between. This CDR3 reads CASSVRDTQYF. CDR3 nucleotides: TGTGCCAGCAGCGTCCGGGATACGCAGTATTTT.

The rearrangement uses TRBV7-9 and TRBJ2-7; possibly TRBD1 for D (5 bases). V was cut by 1 base and J by 3 bases, with 10 bases left in between. The CDR3 runs to 14 residues. In germline, CDR1 is SEHNR, CDR2 FQNEAQ (reference sequence). The CDR3 bases are TGTGCCAGCAGCTTAGGCGGACAATACTACGAGCAGTACTTC. This gives the protein CASSLGGQYYEQYF.

The chain couples TRBV7-2 to TRBJ2-7; D is undetermined. Germline V CDR1 and CDR2: SGHTA, FQGNSA. The CDR3 has 15 amino acids. Trimming left V 1 base short and J 0 bases short, with 10 bases between. The CDR3 nucleotides are TGTGCCAGCAGCTTAGTGGGGTTAGTCTCCTACGAGCAGTACTTC. It codes for CASSLVGLVSYEQYF.

CDR3 protein: CASSATSGRRNEQFF. The CDR3 nucleotides are TGTGCCAGCAGCGCAACTAGCGGGAGAAGGAATGAGCAGTTCTTC. This chain connects TRBV7-6 to TRBJ2-1; TRBD2 matches at 11 bases. Germline CDR1 and CDR2: SGHVS and FNYEAQ. V lost 5 bases to trimming and J lost 7 bases; unmatched junction nucleotides: 7. The CDR3 is 15 amino acids.

The chain recombines TRBV28 with TRBJ2-1, with 7 bases matching TRBD1. Trimming cost V 6 bases and J 3 bases; bases outside gene matches: 8. The CDR3 has 15 amino acids. Germline loops: CDR1 MDHEN, CDR2 SYDVKM. The CDR3 sequence: CASSSFRDSYNEQFF. The CDR3 nucleotides read TGTGCCAGCAGCTCATTCCGGGACAGCTACAATGAGCAGTTCTTC. Based on the CDR3 plus reference TRBV28 and TRBJ2-1, the full variable domain is DVKVTQSSRYLVKRTGEKVFLECVQDMDHENMFWYRQDPGLGLRLIYFSYDVKMKEKGDIPEGYSVSREKKERFSLILESASTNQTSMYLCASSSFRDSYNEQFFGPGTRLTVL.